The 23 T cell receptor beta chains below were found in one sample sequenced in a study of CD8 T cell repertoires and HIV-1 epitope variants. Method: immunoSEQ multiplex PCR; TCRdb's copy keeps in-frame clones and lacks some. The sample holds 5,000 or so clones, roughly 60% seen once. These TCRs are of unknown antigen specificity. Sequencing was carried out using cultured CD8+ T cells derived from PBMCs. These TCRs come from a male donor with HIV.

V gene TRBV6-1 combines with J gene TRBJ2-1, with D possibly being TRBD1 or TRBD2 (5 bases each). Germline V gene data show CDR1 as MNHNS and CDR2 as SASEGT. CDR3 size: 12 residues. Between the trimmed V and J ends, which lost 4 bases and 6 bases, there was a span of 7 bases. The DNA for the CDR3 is TGTGCCAGCAGTGGGGACGGCAATGAGCAGTTCTTC. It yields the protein CASSGDGNEQFF.

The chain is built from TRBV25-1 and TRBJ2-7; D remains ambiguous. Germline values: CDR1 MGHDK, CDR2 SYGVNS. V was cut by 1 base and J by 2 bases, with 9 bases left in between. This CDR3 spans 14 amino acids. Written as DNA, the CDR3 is TGTGCCAGCAGTGAATTTGACAAAACCTACGAGCAGTACTTC. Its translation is CASSEFDKTYEQYF.

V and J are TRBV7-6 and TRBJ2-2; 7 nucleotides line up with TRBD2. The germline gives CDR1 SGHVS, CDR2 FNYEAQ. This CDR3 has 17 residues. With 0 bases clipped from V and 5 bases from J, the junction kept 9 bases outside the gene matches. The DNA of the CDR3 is TGTGCCAGCAGCTTAGCCCCCCTGCGGCGGGAGACCGGGGAGCTGTTTTTT. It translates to CASSLAPLRRETGELFF. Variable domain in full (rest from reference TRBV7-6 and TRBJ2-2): GAGVSQSPRYKVTKRGQDVALRCDPISGHVSLYWYRQALGQGPEFLTYFNYEAQQDKSGLPNDRFSAERPEGSISTLTIQRTEQRDSAMYRCASSLAPLRRETGELFFGEGSRLTVL.

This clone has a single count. DNA of the CDR3: TGTGCCAGCAGTTTAGAGGGGGCAACTGAAGCTTTCTTT. Its translation: CASSLEGATEAFF. The gene calls are TRBV28 and TRBJ1-1, with 7 bases matching TRBD1. The V segment lost 2 bases and the J segment 5 bases; nucleotides outside the gene matches: 2. The length of the CDR3 is 13 residues. Germline-derived CDR1 and CDR2 are MDHEN and SYDVKM.

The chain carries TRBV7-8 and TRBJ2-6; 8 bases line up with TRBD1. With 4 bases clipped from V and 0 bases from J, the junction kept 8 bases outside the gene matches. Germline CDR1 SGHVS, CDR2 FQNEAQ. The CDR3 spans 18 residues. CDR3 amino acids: CASSYTTGVISGANVLTF. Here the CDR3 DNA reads TGTGCCAGCAGCTATACGACAGGGGTGATCTCTGGGGCCAACGTCCTGACTTTC. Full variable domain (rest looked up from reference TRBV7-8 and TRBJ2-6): GAGVSQSPRYKVAKRGQDVALRCDPISGHVSLFWYQQALGQGPEFLTYFQNEAQLDKSGLPSDRFFAERPEGSVSTLKIQRTQQEDSAVYLCASSYTTGVISGANVLTFGAGSRLTVL.

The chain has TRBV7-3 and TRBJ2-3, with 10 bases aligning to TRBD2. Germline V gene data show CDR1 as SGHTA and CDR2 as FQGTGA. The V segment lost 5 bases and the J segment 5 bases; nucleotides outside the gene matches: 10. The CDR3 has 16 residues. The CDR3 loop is CASSPTLAGGGDTQYF. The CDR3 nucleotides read TGTGCCAGCAGCCCGACCTTAGCGGGGGGCGGAGATACGCAGTATTTT.

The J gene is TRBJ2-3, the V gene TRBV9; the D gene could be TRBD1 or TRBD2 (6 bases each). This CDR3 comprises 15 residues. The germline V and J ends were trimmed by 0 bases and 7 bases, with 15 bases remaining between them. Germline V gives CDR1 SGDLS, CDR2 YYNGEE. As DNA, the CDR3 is TGTGCCAGCAGCGTAGAGGGGGGACTCAGGAATACGCAGTATTTT. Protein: CASSVEGGLRNTQYF.

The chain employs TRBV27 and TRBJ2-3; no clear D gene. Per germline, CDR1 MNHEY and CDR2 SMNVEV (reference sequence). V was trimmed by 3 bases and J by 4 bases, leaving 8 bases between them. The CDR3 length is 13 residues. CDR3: CASSFLGPDTQYF. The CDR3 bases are TGTGCCAGCAGTTTTTTAGGGCCAGATACGCAGTATTTT.

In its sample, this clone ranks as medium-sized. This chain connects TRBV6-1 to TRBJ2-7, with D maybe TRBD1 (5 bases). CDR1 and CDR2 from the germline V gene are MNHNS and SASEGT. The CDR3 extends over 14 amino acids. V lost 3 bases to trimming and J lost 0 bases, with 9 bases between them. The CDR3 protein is CASSDQGSSYEQYF. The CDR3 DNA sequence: TGTGCCAGCAGTGATCAGGGAAGCTCCTACGAGCAGTACTTC.

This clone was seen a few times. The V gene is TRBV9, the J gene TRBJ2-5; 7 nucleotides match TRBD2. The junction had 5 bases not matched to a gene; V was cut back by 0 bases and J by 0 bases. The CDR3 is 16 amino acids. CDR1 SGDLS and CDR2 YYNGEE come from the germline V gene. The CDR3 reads CASSVAERGYQETQYF. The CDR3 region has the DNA TGTGCCAGCAGCGTAGCTGAGCGGGGCTACCAAGAGACCCAGTACTTC.

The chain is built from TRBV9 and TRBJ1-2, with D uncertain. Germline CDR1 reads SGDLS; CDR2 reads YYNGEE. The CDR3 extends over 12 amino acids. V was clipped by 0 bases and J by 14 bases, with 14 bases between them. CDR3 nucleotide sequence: TGTGCCAGCAGCGTAGAGGAGAGCGAAGTAACCTTC. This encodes CASSVEESEVTF.

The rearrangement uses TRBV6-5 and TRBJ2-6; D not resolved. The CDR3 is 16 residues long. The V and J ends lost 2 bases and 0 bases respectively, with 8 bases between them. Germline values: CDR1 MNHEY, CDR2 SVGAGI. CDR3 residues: CASSYVILSGANVLTF. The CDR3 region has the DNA TGTGCCAGCAGTTACGTAATTCTCTCTGGGGCCAACGTCCTGACTTTC.

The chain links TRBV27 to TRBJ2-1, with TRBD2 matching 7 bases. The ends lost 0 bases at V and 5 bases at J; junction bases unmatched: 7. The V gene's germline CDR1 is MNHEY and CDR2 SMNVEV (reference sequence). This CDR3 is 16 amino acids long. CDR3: CASSLSEGTIHNEQFF. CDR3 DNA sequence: TGTGCCAGCAGTTTATCGGAAGGGACTATTCACAATGAGCAGTTCTTC.

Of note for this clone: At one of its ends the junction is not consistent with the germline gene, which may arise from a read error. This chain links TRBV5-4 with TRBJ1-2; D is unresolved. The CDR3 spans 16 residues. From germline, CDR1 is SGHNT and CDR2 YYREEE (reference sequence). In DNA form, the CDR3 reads TGCGCCAGCAGCCAAGATCCCCCAGACTTGGACTATGGCTACACCTTC. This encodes CASSQDPPDLDYGYTF.

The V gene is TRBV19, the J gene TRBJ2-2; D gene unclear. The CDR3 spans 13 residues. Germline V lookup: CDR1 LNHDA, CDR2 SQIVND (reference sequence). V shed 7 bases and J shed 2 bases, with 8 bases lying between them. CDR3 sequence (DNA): TGTGCCAGTACCCGAGTCAACACCGGGGAGCTGTTTTTT. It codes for CASTRVNTGELFF.

The CDR3 loop is CASSLSPGANEKLFF. DNA of the CDR3: TGTGCCAGCAGTTTATCCCCAGGAGCTAATGAAAAACTGTTTTTT. This chain links TRBV28 with TRBJ1-4; no clear D. CDR3 length: 15 amino acids. The V gene's germline CDR1 is MDHEN and CDR2 SYDVKM. Deletions cut 1 base from V and 3 bases from J, with 9 bases between.

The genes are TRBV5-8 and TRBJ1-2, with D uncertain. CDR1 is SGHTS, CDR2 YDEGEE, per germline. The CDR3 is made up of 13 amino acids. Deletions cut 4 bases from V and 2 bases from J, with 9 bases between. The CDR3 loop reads CASSPGTNYGYTF. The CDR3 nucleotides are TGTGCCAGCAGCCCTGGAACAAACTATGGCTACACCTTC.

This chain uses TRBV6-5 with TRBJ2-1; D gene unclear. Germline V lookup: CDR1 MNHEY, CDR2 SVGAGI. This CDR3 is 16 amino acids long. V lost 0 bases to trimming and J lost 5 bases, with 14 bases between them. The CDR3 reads CASSYSTSVSHNEQFF. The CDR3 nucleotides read TGTGCCAGCAGTTACTCGACAAGCGTTAGCCACAATGAGCAGTTCTTC.

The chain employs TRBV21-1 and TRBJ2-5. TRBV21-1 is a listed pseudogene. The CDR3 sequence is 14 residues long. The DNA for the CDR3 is TGTGCCAGCTGCAAGGGGATGGAAGAAGAGACCCAGTACTTC. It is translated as CASCKGMEEETQYF.

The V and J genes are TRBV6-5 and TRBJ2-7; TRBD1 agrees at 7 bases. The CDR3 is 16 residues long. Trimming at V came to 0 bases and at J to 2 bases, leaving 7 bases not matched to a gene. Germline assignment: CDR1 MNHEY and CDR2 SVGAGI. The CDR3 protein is CASSYSGTGAAYEQYF. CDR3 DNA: TGTGCCAGCAGTTACTCGGGTACAGGGGCCGCCTACGAGCAGTACTTC.

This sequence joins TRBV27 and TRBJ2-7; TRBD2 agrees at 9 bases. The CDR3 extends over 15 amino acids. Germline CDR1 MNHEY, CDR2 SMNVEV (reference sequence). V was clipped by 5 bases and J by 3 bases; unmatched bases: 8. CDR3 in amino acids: CASSQGTSSIYEQYF. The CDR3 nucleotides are TGTGCCAGCAGTCAAGGGACTAGCAGTATCTACGAGCAGTACTTC.

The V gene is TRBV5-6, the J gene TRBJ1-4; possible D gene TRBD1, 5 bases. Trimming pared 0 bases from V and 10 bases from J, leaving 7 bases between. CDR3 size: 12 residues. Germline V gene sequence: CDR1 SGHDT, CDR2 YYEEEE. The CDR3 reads CASSLGGAKLFF. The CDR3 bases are TGTGCCAGCAGCTTGGGAGGGGCAAAACTGTTTTTT. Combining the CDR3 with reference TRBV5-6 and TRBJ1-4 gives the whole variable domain DAGVTQSPTHLIKTRGQQVTLRCSPKSGHDTVSWYQQALGQGPQFIFQYYEEEERQRGNFPDRFSGHQFPNYSSELNVNALLLGDSALYLCASSLGGAKLFFGSGTQLSVL.

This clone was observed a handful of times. The CDR3 nucleotides are TGTGCCAGCAGCCCCTCGGGCAACGTCCTGACTTTC. As protein: CASSPSGNVLTF. The chain joins TRBV6-5 to TRBJ2-6; D unresolved. The V end lost 6 bases, the J end lost 9 bases, and 9 bases lay between the germline ends. CDR1 is MNHEY, CDR2 SVGAGI, per germline. CDR3 size: 12 residues.